This T cell receptor beta chain is drawn from a study of neurological immune-mediated disorders. Study-level points and caveats: Healthy controls had more TCR clonal expansion than multiple sclerosis, which showed the least, whereas HTLV-1-associated myelopathy showed the most.

V lost 9 bases, J lost 0 bases, and 15 bases lay in between. Germline V gene sequence: CDR1 SNHLY, CDR2 FYNNEI. This CDR3 has 15 residues. The time point is: longitudinal time-point 2. Template-switch 5'RACE cDNA synthesis added a 10-nucleotide unique molecular identifier. TCRdb ran MiXCR on the 5' RACE reads and lists one entry per CDR3 protein. The table lists roughly 48,000 distinct CDR3 sequences, approximately 14% of them singletons. This clonotype appeared many times. Its matching antigen is unknown. The rearrangement joins TRBV2 to TRBJ2-1; D gene unclear. The TCR originated in a male donor with HTLV-1-associated myelopathy (HAM/TSP). The source material was PBMCs. CDR3 sequence (DNA): TGTGCCAGTTCAGACTCCTCGAGCTCCTACAATGAGCAGTTCTTC. It yields the protein CASSDSSSSYNEQFF.